The 20 T cell receptor beta chains in this list originate from one sample, sequenced in a study of T cells expressing NK-cell markers. TCRdb reprocessed the 5' RACE reads and keeps a single row for each CDR3 protein, giving no DNA. Here the sample table reports some 450,000 distinct CDR3 sequences. Source material: blood T cells: a sorted CD56 or NKG2C T cell subset, CD4+ or CD8+ T cells, or bulk PBMC T cells (not recorded which). The receptors come from a woman between 18 and 69 years old in good health.

The chain recombines TRBV12-3 or TRBV12-4 with TRBJ2-3; TCRdb's assignment of TRBD1 cannot be checked, as there is no DNA. There are 14 residues in the CDR3. CDR3 region: CASRTGRRSDTQYF.

The V and J genes are TRBV7-9 and TRBJ2-1. Looked up from germline, CDR1 is SEHNR and CDR2 is FQNEAQ (reference sequence). The CDR3 runs to 11 residues. The CDR3 here is CASRVQNEQFF.

The chain has TRBV29-1 and TRBJ2-7. Germline V gene sequence: CDR1 SQVTM, CDR2 ANQGSEA. This CDR3 spans 12 amino acids. CDR3 sequence: CSVDGSSYEQYF.

The chain combines TRBV5-6 with TRBJ1-4. This CDR3 contains 15 residues. Germline values: CDR1 SGHDT, CDR2 YYEEEE. The CDR3 is CASSLIRSLNEKLFF.

The rearrangement links TRBV5-1 to TRBJ2-3; the TCRdb call, TRBD2, lacks DNA for checking. The CDR3 length is 20 residues. Germline V gene sequence: CDR1 SGHRS, CDR2 YFSETQ. The CDR3 loop reads CASSLFGLAGAGSSTDTQYF.

The chain combines TRBV10-3 with TRBJ2-5; lacking DNA, the TRBD1 call made by TCRdb goes unchecked. The CDR3 is made up of 16 amino acids. Germline V gives CDR1 ENHRY, CDR2 SYGVKD. The CDR3 loop reads CAIGIAPGAVQETQYF.

The chain couples TRBV5-4 to TRBJ2-3; the D call of TRBD1 rests on TCRdb alone, since no DNA is present to check it. The CDR3 loop spans 16 amino acids. Per the germline V gene, CDR1 is SGHNT and CDR2 is YYREEE (reference sequence). The CDR3 sequence: CASSFPTGLASDTQYF. The full variable domain, its missing parts supplied by reference TRBV5-4 and TRBJ2-3, is ETGVTQSPTHLIKTRGQQVTLRCSSQSGHNTVSWYQQALGQGPQFIFQYYREEENGRGNFPPRFSGLQFPNYSSELNVNALELDDSALYLCASSFPTGLASDTQYFGPGTRLTVL.

This sequence joins TRBV7-2 and TRBJ2-3; as DNA is missing, the TRBD2 call by TCRdb cannot be tested. CDR3 length: 17 amino acids. Germline lookup yields CDR1 SGHTA and CDR2 FQGNSA. Here the CDR3 reads CASSPWTSGGRGDTQYF.

The chain couples TRBV12-3 or TRBV12-4 to TRBJ1-1. The CDR3 covers 14 residues. The CDR3: CTSSDQGLNTEAFF.

V is TRBV19 and J is TRBJ1-5; the TCRdb D gene call, TRBD1, has no DNA to confirm it. Per germline, CDR1 LNHDA and CDR2 SQIVND (reference sequence). There are 16 residues in the CDR3. Here the CDR3 reads CASSIARGSGNQPQHF.

The CDR3 is CASRANTDTQYF. The genes are TRBV5-1 and TRBJ2-3. The germline V gene encodes CDR1 SGHRS and CDR2 YFSETQ. The length of the CDR3 is 12 residues.

The V call is TRBV9, the J call TRBJ2-3. CDR3 length: 14 amino acids. Germline V gives CDR1 SGDLS, CDR2 YYNGEE. This CDR3 reads CASSVRVNTDTQYF.

This chain connects TRBV7-2 to TRBJ2-1. This CDR3 region has 12 residues. Germline values: CDR1 SGHTA, CDR2 FQGNSA. This CDR3 reads CASSLDDNEQFF.

The genes are TRBV12-3 or TRBV12-4 and TRBJ1-2. The CDR3 runs 15 residues. This CDR3 is CASSAMGEEAYGYTF.

This rearrangement joins TRBV18 to TRBJ1-1. Germline V lookup: CDR1 KGHSH, CDR2 LQKENI. There are 15 residues in the CDR3. Here the CDR3 reads CASSPTGVEGTEAFF. The variable domain in full, completed from reference TRBV18 and TRBJ1-1, reads NAGVMQNPRHLVRRRGQEARLRCSPMKGHSHVYWYRQLPEEGLKFMVYLQKENIIDESGMPKERFSAEFPKEGPSILRIQQVVRGDSAAYFCASSPTGVEGTEAFFGQGTRLTVV.

The rearrangement uses TRBV4-3 and TRBJ2-7; the D call from TCRdb, TRBD1, cannot be confirmed without DNA. Per germline, CDR1 LGHNA and CDR2 YSLEER. This CDR3 contains 15 residues. CDR3: CASSQDSRGAYEQYF.

The V call is TRBV20-1, the J call TRBJ2-1; TCRdb designates TRBD2, a call that cannot be tested without DNA. CDR3 length equals 18 residues. The germline gives CDR1 DFQATT, CDR2 SNEGSKA (reference sequence). The chain's CDR3 is CSARKPGGSGLSYNEQFF.

The CDR3 sequence is CASSLIFREGRETQYF. The rearrangement joins TRBV7-2 to TRBJ2-5; TCRdb's D call of TRBD1 is untestable without DNA. The CDR3 loop spans 16 amino acids. The germline CDR1 and CDR2 sequences are SGHTA and FQGNSA.

The chain combines TRBV7-9 with TRBJ2-3. This CDR3 is 15 amino acids long. Germline CDR1 and CDR2: SEHNR and FQNEAQ (reference sequence). CDR3 protein: CASSTSRPSTDTQYF.

The chain joins TRBV12-3 or TRBV12-4 to TRBJ2-1; TCRdb lists TRBD1, though no DNA is available to test this call. The CDR3 extends over 13 amino acids. CDR3 residues: CASRTGDPNEQFF.